This T cell receptor beta chain was profiled in a study of T cell changes during pregnancy in multiple sclerosis. The V segment lost 9 bases and the J segment 5 bases; nucleotides outside the gene matches: 7. The germline V gene has CDR1 LNHDA and CDR2 SQIVND (reference sequence). This CDR3 has 14 residues. Assay: immunoSEQ multiplex PCR; the TCRdb copy retains only in-frame clones and omits some. The sample has under 70,000 clones, around 90% seen once; the top ten hold almost 0.3%. The sequencing here drew on CD4+ T cells from peripheral blood mononuclear cells, taken after pregnancy. V usage is TRBV19 and J usage is TRBJ2-1, with 10 bases lining up with TRBD1. This TCR was sampled from a female donor with multiple sclerosis, enrolled in a pregnancy study. CDR3 coding DNA: TGTGCCAGCATACCGGGACAGGGGAACAATGAGCAGTTCTTC. This encodes CASIPGQGNNEQFF.